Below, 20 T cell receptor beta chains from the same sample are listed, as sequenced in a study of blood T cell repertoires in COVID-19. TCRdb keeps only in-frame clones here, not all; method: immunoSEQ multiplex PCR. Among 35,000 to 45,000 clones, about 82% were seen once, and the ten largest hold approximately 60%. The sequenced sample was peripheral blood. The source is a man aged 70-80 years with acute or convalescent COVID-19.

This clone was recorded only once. CDR3 sequence: CASSVGTGFRDEQFF. The DNA of the CDR3 is TGTGCCAGCAGCGTAGGGACAGGGTTTAGGGATGAGCAGTTCTTC. The chain uses TRBV9 and TRBJ2-1; TRBD1 matches 8 bases. Germline lookup yields CDR1 SGDLS and CDR2 YYNGEE. The junction had 7 bases not matched to a gene; V was cut back by 0 bases and J by 8 bases. The length of the CDR3 is 15 residues.

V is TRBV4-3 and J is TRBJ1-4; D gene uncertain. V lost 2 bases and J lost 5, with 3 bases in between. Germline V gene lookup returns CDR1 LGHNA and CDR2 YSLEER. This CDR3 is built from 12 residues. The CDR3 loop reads CASSQTNEKLFF. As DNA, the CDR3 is TGCGCCAGCAGCCAAACAAATGAAAAACTGTTTTTT.

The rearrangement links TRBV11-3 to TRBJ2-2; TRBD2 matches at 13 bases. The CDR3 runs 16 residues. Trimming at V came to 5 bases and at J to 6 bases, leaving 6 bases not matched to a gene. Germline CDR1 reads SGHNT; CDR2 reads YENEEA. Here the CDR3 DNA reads TGTGCCAGCAGCGCCTGGACTAGCGGGAGTGCCGGGGAGCTGTTTTTT. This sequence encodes CASSAWTSGSAGELFF.

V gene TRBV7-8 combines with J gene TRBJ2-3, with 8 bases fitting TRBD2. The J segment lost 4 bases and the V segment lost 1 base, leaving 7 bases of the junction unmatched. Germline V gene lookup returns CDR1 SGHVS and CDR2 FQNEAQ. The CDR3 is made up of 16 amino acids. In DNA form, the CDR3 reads TGTGCCAGCAGCTTAGTTACGGGGCGGGAGGCAGATACGCAGTATTTT. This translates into CASSLVTGREADTQYF.

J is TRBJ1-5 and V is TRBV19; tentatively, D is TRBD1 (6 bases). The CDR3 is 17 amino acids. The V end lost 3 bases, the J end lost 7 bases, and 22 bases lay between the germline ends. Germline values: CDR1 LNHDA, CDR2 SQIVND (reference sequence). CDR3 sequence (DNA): TGTGCCAGTAGTATTTCAGGGGACGGTCACTCGGTGCAGCCCCAGCATTTT. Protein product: CASSISGDGHSVQPQHF.

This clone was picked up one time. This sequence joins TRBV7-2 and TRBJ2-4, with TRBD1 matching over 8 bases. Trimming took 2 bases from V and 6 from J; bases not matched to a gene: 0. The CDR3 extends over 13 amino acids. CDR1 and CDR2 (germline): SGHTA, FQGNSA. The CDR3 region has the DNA TGTGCCAGCAGCTTAACAGGGGGAAACATTCAGTACTTC. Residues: CASSLTGGNIQYF.

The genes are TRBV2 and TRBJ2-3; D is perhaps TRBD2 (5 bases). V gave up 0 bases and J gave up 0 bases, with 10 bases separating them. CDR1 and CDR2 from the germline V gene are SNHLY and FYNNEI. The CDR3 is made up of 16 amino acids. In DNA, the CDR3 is TGTGCCAGCAGTGAAGCGCTCCGCGGGAGCACAGATACGCAGTATTTT. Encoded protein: CASSEALRGSTDTQYF. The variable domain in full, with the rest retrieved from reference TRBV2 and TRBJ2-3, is EPEVTQTPSHQVTQMGQEVILRCVPISNHLYFYWYRQILGQKVEFLVSFYNNEISEKSEIFDDQFSVERPDGSNFTLKIRSTKLEDSAMYFCASSEALRGSTDTQYFGPGTRLTVL.

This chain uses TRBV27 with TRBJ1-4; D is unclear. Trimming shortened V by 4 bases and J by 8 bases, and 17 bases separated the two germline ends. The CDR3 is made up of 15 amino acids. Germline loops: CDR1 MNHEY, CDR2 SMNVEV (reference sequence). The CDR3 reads CASSSELAVGEKLFF. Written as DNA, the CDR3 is TGTGCCAGCAGTTCGGAATTAGCGGTTGGGGAAAAACTGTTTTTT. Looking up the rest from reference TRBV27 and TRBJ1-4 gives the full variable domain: EAQVTQNPRYLITVTGKKLTVTCSQNMNHEYMSWYRQDPGLGLRQIYYSMNVEVTDKGDVPEGYKVSRKEKRNFPLILESPSPNQTSLYFCASSSELAVGEKLFFGSGTQLSVL.

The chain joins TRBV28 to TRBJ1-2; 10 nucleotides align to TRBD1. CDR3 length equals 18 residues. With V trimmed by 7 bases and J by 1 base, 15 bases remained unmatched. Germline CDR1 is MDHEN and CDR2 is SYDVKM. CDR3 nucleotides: TGTGCCAGCAATAGCCCGCGGGACAGGGGACTTCATAACTATGGCTACACCTTC. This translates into CASNSPRDRGLHNYGYTF.

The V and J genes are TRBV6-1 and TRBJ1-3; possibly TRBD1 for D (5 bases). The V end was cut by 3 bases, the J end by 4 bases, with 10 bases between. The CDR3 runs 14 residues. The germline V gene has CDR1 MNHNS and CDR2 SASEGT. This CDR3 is CASSDRAKGNTIYF. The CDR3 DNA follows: TGTGCCAGCAGTGACAGGGCAAAGGGAAACACCATATATTTT.

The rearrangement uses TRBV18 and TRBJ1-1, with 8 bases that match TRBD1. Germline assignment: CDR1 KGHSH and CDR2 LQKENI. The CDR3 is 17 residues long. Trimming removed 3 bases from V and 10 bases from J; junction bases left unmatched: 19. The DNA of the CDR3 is TGTGCCAGCTCACCCTCCCTATCGGACAGGGCCGTCACGGGAGCTTTCTTT. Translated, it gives CASSPSLSDRAVTGAFF.

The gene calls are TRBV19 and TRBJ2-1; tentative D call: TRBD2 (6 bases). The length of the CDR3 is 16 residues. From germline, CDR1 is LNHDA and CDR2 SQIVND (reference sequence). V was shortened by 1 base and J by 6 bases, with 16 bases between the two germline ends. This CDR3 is CASSIAFAGILNEQFF. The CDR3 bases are TGTGCCAGTAGTATAGCTTTCGCGGGGATCCTCAATGAGCAGTTCTTC.

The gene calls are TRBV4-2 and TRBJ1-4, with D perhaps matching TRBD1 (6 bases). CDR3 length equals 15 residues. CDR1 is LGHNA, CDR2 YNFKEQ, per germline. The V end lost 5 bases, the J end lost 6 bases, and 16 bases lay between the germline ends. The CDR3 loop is CASSGPTGADEKLFF. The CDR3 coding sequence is TGTGCCAGCAGCGGCCCGACAGGAGCGGATGAAAAACTGTTTTTT.

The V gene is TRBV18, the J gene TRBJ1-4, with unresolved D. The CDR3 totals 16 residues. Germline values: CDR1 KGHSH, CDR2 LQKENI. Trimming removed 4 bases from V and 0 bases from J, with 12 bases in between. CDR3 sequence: CASSLTTGATNEKLFF. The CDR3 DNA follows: TGTGCCAGCTCACTAACGACCGGGGCAACTAATGAAAAACTGTTTTTT.

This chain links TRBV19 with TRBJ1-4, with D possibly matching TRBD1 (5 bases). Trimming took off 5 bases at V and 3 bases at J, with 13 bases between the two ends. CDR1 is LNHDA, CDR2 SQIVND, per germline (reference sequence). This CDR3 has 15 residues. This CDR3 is CASSPPGTSNEKLFF. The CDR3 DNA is TGTGCCAGTAGTCCCCCCGGGACTTCTAATGAAAAACTGTTTTTT.

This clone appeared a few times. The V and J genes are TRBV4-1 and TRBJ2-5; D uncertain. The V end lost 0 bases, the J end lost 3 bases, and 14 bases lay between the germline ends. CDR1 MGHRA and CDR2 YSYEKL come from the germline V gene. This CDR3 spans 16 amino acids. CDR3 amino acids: CASSQDGRYSKETQYF. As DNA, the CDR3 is TGCGCCAGCAGCCAAGATGGCAGGTACTCAAAAGAGACCCAGTACTTC.

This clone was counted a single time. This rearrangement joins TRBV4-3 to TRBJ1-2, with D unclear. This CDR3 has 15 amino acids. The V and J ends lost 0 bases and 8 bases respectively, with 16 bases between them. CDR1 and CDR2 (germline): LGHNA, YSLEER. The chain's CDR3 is CASSQDRRLGLGYTF. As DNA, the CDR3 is TGCGCCAGCAGCCAAGATCGGAGGCTGGGTTTAGGCTACACCTTC.

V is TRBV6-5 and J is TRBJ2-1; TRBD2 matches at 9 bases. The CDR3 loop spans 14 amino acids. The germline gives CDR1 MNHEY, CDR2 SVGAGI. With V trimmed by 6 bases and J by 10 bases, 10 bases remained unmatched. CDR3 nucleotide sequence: TGTGCCAGCAGAGACCGCTCGACTAGCGGAGAGCAGTTCTTC. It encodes CASRDRSTSGEQFF.

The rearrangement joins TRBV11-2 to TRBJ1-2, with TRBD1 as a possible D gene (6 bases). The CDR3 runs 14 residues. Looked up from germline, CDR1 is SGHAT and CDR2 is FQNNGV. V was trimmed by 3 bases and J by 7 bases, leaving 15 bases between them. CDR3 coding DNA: TGTGCCAGCAGCTTCGACAGGTGGTATTCTGGCTACACCTTC. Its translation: CASSFDRWYSGYTF.

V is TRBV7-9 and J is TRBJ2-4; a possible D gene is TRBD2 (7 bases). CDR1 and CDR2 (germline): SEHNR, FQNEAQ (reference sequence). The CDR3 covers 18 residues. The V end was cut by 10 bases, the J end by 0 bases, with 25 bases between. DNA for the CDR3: TGTGCCAAGCCGATTCGGGGGGCGGTTGATATAGCCAAAAACATTCAGTACTTC. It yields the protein CAKPIRGAVDIAKNIQYF.